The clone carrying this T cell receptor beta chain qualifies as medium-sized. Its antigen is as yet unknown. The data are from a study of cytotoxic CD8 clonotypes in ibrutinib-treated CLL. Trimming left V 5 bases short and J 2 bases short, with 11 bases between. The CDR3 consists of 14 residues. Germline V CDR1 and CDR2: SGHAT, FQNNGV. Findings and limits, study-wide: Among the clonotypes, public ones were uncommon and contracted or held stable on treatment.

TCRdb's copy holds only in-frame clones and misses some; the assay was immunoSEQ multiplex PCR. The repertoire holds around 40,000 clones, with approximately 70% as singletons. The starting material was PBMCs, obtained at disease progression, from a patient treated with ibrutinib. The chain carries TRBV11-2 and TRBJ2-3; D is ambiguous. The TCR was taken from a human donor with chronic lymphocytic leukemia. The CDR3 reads CASSVDILTDTQYF. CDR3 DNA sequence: TGTGCCAGCAGCGTCGACATACTCACAGATACGCAGTATTTT. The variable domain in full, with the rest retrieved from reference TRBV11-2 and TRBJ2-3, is EAGVAQSPRYKIIEKRQSVAFWCNPISGHATLYWYQQILGQGPKLLIQFQNNGVVDDSQLPKDRFSAERLKGVDSTLKIQPAKLEDSAVYLCASSVDILTDTQYFGPGTRLTVL.